Described below is a single T cell receptor beta chain sequence and its context. What it binds is unknown. The second PCR ran roughly 7 to 11 cycles with a sample-barcoded 5' primer and J-beta primers. TCRdb used MiXCR to reprocess the 5' RACE reads, holding one entry per CDR3 protein. The table records about 570,000 distinct CDR3 sequences, approximately 30% of them present only once. This sample was taken from a study of blood T cells in healthy people across ages. Study-wide results and limits: CMV status of donors was unknown, possibly confounding expanded clonotype changes.

Germline V gene sequence: CDR1 MNHEY, CDR2 SVGEGT. Trimming removed 5 bases from V and 6 bases from J, with 17 bases in between. CDR3 length: 15 residues. J is TRBJ1-5 and V is TRBV6-2 or TRBV6-3; TRBD1 might be the D (6 bases). Sequenced material: blood. This receptor was obtained from a woman in her seventies in good health. CDR3 residues: CASSPHLTGSQPQHF. Written as DNA, the CDR3 is TGTGCCAGCAGTCCGCACTTGACAGGATCTCAGCCCCAGCATTTT.